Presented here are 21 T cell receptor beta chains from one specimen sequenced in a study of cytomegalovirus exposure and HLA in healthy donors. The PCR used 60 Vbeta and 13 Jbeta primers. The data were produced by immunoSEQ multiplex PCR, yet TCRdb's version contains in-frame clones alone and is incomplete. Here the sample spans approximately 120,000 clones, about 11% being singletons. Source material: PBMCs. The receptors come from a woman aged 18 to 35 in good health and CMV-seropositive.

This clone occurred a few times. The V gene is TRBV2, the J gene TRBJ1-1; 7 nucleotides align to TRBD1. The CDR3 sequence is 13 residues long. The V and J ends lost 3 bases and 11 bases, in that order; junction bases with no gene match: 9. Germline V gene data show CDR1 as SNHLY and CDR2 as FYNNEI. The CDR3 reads CASSEGDSQRAFF. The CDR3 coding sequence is TGTGCCAGCAGTGAGGGGGACAGTCAAAGGGCTTTCTTT.

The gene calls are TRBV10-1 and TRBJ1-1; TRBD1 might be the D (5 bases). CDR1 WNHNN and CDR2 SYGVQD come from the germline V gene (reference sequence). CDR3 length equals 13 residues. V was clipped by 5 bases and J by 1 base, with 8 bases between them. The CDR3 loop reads CASSTGPNTEAFF. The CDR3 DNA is TGCGCCAGCAGTACAGGACCGAACACTGAAGCTTTCTTT.

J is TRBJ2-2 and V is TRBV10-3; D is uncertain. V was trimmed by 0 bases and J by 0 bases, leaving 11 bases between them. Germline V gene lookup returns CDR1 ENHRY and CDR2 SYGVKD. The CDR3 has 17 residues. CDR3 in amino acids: CAISESFSTPNTGELFF. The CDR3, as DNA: TGTGCCATCAGTGAGTCGTTTTCTACGCCGAACACCGGGGAGCTGTTTTTT.

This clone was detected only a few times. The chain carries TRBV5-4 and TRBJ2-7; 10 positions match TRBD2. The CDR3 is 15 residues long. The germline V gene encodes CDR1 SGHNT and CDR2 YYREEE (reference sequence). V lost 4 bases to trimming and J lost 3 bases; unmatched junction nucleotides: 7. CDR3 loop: CASSGEASGSYEQYF. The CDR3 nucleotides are TGTGCCAGCAGCGGGGAGGCTAGCGGGAGCTACGAGCAGTACTTC.

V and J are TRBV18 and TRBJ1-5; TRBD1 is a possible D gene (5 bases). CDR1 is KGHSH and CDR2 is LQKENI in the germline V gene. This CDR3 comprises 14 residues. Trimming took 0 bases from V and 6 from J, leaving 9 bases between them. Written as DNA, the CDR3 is TGTGCCAGCTCACCACCGGGGGGAAGTCAGCCCCAGCATTTT. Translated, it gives CASSPPGGSQPQHF.

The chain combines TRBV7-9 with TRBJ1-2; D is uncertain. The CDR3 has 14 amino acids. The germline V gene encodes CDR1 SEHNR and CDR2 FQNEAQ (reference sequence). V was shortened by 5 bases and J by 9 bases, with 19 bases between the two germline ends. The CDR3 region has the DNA TGTGCCAGCAGCCCGACCAGAGGGAGACGCCGCTACACCTTC. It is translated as CASSPTRGRRRYTF.

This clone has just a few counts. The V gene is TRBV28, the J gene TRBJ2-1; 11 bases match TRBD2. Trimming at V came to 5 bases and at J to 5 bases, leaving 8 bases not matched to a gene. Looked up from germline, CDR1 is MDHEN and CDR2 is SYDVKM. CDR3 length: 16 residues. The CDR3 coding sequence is TGTGCCAGCAGTGGTAGCGGGAGGGCCCAACACAATGAGCAGTTCTTC. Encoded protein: CASSGSGRAQHNEQFF.

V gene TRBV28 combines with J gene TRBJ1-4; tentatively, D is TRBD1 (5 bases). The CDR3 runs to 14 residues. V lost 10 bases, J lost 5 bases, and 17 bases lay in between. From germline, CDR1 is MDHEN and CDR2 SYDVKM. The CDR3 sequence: CATTPQGLNEKLFF. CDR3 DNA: TGTGCCACTACCCCCCAGGGACTAAATGAAAAACTGTTTTTT. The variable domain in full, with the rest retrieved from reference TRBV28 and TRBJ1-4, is DVKVTQSSRYLVKRTGEKVFLECVQDMDHENMFWYRQDPGLGLRLIYFSYDVKMKEKGDIPEGYSVSREKKERFSLILESASTNQTSMYLCATTPQGLNEKLFFGSGTQLSVL.

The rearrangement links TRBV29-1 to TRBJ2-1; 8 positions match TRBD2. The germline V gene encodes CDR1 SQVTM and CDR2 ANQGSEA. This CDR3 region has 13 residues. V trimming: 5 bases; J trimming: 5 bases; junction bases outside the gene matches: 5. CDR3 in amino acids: CSVISGSNNEQFF. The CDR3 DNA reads TGCAGCGTTATAAGCGGGAGCAACAATGAGCAGTTCTTC.

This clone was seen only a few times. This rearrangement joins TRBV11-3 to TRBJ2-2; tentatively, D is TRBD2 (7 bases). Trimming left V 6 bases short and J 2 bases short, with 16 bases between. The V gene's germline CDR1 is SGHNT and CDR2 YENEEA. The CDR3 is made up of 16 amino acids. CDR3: CASRQIGGGNTGELFF. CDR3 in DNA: TGTGCCAGCAGACAAATTGGGGGGGGCAACACCGGGGAGCTGTTTTTT.

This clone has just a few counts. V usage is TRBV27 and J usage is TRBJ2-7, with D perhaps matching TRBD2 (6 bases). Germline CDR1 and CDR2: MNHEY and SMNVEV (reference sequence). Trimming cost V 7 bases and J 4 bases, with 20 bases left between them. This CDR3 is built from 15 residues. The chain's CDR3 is CASKPKGGPYYEQYF. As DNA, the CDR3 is TGTGCCAGCAAGCCGAAGGGAGGCCCTTATTACGAGCAGTACTTC.

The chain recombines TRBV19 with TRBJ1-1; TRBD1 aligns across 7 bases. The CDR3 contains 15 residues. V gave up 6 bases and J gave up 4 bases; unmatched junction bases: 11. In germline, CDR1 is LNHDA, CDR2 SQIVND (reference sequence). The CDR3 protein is CASSPMPPGGTEAFF. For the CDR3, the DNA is TGTGCCAGTAGCCCTATGCCCCCAGGGGGCACTGAAGCTTTCTTT.

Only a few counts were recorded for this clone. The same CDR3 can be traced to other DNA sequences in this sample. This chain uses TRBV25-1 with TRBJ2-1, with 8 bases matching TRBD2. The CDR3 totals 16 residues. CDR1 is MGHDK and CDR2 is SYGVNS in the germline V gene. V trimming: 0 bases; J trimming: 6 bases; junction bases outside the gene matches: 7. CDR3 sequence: CASSEYPSGRSNEQFF. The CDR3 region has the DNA TGTGCCAGCAGTGAATACCCTAGCGGGCGAAGCAATGAGCAGTTCTTC. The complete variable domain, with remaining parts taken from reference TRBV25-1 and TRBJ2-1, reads EADIYQTPRYLVIGTGKKITLECSQTMGHDKMYWYQQDPGMELHLIHYSYGVNSTEKGDLSSESTVSRIRTEHFPLTLESARPSHTSQYLCASSEYPSGRSNEQFFGPGTRLTVL.

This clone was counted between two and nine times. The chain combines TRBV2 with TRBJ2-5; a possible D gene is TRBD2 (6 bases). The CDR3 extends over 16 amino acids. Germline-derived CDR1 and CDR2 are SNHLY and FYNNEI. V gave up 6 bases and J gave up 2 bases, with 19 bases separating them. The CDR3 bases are TGTGCCAGCAGATCGGGAGCCAACTTGGGGCAAGAGACCCAGTACTTC. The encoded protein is CASRSGANLGQETQYF.

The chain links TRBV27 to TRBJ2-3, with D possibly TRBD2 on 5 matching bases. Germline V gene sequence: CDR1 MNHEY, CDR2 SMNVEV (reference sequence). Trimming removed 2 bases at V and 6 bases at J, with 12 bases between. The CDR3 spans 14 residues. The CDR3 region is CASSLRVTGDTQYF. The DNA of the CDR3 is TGTGCCAGCAGTTTAAGGGTCACGGGGGATACGCAGTATTTT.

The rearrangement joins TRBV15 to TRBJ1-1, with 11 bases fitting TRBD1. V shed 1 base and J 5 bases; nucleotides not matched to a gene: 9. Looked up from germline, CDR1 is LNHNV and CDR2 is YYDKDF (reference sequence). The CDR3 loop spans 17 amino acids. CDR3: CATSRAIAGTGGTEAFF. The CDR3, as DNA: TGTGCCACCAGCAGAGCCATCGCCGGGACAGGGGGGACTGAAGCTTTCTTT. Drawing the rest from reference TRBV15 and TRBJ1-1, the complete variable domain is DAMVIQNPRYQVTQFGKPVTLSCSQTLNHNVMYWYQQKSSQAPKLLFHYYDKDFNNEADTPDNFQSRRPNTSFCFLDIRSPGLGDTAMYLCATSRAIAGTGGTEAFFGQGTRLTVV.

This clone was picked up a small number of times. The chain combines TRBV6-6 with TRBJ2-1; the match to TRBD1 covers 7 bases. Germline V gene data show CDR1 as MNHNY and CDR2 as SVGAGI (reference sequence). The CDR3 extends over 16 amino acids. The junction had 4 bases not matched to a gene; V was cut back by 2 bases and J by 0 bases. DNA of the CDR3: TGTGCCAGCAGTTACCTGACAGGGAGCTCCTACAATGAGCAGTTCTTC. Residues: CASSYLTGSSYNEQFF.

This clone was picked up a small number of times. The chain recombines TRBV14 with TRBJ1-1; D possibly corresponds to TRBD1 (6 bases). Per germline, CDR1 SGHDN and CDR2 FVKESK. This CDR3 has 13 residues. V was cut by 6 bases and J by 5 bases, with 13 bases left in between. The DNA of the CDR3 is TGTGCCAGCAGACTGGGGAGGGGGACTGAAGCTTTCTTT. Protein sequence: CASRLGRGTEAFF.

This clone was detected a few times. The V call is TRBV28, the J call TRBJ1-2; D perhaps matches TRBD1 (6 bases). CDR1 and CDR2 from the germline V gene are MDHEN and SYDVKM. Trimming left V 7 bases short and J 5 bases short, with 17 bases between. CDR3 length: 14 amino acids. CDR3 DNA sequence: TGTGCCAGCATCATACAGGGAGGGGAATATGGCTACACCTTC. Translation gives CASIIQGGEYGYTF.

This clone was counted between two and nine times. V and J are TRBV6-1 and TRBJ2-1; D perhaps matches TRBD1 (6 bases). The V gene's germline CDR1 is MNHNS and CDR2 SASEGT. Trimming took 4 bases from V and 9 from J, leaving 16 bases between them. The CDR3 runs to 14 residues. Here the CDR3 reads CASSGGLAVREQFF. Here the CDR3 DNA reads TGTGCCAGCAGTGGGGGGCTGGCGGTCCGTGAGCAGTTCTTC.

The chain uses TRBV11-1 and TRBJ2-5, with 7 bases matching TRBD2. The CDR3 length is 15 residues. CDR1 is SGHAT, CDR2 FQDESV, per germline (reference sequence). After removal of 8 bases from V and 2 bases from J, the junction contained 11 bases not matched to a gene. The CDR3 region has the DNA TGTGCCAGCGGTAACCCTCTCGGGGGGCAAGAGACCCAGTACTTC. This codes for CASGNPLGGQETQYF.